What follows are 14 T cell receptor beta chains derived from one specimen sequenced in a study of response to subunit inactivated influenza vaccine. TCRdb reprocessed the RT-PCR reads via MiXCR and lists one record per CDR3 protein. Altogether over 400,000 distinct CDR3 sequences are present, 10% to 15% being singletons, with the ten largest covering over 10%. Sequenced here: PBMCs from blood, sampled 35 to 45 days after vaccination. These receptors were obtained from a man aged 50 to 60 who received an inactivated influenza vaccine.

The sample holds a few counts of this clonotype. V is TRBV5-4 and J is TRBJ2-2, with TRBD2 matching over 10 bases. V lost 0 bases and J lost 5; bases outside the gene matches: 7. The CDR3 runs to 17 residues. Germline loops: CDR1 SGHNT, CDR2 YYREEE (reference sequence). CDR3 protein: CASSLASGGRRTGELFF. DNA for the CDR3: TGTGCCAGCAGCTTGGCTAGCGGGGGAAGAAGGACCGGGGAGCTGTTTTTT.

CDR3 protein: CSVLQRGGYGYTF. The CDR3 bases are TGCAGCGTTCTACAGCGGGGAGGCTATGGCTACACCTTC. This rearrangement joins TRBV29-1 to TRBJ1-2; no firm D call. The germline V gene encodes CDR1 SQVTM and CDR2 ANQGSEA. The V and J ends lost 5 bases and 4 bases respectively, with 14 bases between them. There are 13 residues in the CDR3.

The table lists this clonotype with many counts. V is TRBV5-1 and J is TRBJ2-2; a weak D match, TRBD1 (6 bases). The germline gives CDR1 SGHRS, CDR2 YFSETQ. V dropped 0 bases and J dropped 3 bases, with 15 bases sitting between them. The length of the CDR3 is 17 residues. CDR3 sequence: CASSLESRGVDTGELFF. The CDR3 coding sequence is TGCGCCAGCAGCTTGGAGTCCAGGGGAGTCGACACCGGGGAGCTGTTTTTT.

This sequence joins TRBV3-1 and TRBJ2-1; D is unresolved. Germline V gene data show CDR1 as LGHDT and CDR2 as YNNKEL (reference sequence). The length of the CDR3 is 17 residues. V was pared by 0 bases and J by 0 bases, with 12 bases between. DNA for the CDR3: TGTGCCAGCAGCCAAGATGTTGGTCTCCCCTCCTACAATGAGCAGTTCTTC. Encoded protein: CASSQDVGLPSYNEQFF.

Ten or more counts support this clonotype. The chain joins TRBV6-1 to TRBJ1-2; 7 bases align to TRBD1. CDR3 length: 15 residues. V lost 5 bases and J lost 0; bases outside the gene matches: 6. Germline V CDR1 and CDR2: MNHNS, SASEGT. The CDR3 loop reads CASSPRQGANYGYTF. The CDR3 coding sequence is TGTGCCAGCAGTCCCAGACAGGGAGCTAACTATGGCTACACCTTC.

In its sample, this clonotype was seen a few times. CDR3 amino acids: CASSAGPRGGSAKNIQYF. The CDR3 coding sequence is TGTGCCAGCAGCGCGGGACCTCGGGGTGGGTCAGCCAAAAACATTCAGTACTTC. This sequence joins TRBV9 and TRBJ2-4; D tentatively fits TRBD1 or TRBD2 (5 bases each). The CDR3 has 18 residues. Germline CDR1 is SGDLS and CDR2 is YYNGEE. Deletions cut 3 bases from V and 0 bases from J, with 19 bases between.

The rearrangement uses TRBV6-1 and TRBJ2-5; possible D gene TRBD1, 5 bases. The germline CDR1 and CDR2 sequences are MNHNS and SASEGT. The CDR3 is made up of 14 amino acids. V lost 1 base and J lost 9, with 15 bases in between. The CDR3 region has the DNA TGTGCCAGCAGTGAAGAGGGCAGGGCCGGAGCCCAGTACTTC. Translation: CASSEEGRAGAQYF.

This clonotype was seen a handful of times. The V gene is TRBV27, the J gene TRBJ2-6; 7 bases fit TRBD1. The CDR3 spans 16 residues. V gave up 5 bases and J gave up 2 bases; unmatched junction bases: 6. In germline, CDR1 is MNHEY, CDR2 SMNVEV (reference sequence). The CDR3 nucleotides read TGTGCCAGCAGTCCGACAGGGAGTACTGGGGCCAACGTCCTGACTTTC. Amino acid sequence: CASSPTGSTGANVLTF.

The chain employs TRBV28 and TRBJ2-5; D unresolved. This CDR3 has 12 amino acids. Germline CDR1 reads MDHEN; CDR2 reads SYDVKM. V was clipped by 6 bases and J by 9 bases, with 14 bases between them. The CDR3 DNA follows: TGTGCCAGCAGCACAAAGGCCAGAGCCCAGTACTTC. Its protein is CASSTKARAQYF.

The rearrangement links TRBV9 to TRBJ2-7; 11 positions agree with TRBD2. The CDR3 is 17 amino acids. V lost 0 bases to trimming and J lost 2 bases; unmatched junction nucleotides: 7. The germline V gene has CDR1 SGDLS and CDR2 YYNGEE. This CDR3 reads CASSVAASGRIPYEQYF. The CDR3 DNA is TGTGCCAGCAGCGTAGCGGCTAGCGGGAGGATCCCCTACGAGCAGTACTTC.

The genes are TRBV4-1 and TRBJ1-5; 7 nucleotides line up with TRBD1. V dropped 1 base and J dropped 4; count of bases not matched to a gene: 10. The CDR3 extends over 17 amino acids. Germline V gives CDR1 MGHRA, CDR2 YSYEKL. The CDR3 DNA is TGCGCCAGCAGCCAAGCGGTGTTAAGGGGGCCGAATCAGCCCCAGCATTTT. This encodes CASSQAVLRGPNQPQHF.

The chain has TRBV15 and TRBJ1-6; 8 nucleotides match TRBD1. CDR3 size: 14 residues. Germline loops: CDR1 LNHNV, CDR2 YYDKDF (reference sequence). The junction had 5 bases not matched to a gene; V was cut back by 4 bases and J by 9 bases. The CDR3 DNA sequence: TGTGCCACCAGCATGGACAGGGTCATTTCACCCCTCCACTTT. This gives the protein CATSMDRVISPLHF.

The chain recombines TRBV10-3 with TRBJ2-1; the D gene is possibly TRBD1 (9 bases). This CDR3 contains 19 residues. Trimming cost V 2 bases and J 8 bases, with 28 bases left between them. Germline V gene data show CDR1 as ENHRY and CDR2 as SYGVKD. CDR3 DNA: TGTGCCATCAGTGAGAGACAGGGGGTGGGTCGGCGGGAGGTGGATGAGCAGTTCTTC. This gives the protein CAISERQGVGRREVDEQFF.

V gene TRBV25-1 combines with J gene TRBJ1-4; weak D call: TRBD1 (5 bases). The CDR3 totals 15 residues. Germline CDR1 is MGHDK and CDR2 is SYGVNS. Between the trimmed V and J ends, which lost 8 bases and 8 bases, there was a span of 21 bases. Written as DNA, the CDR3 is TGTGCCAGCCAACGGACACGGAACTTCGGAGAAAAACTGTTTTTT. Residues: CASQRTRNFGEKLFF. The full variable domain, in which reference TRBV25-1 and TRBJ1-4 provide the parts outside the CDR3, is EADIYQTPRYLVIGTGKKITLECSQTMGHDKMYWYQQDPGMELHLIHYSYGVNSTEKGDLSSESTVSRIRTEHFPLTLESARPSHTSQYLCASQRTRNFGEKLFFGSGTQLSVL.